This section outlines one T cell receptor beta chain sequence together with its context. Its antigen remains unidentified. This entry is derived from a study of regulatory T cells in long-lasting Graves disease. CDR3 regions were amplified by Arm-PCR using iRepertoire HTBI primers to build TCR beta libraries. MiXCR was run by TCRdb on the multiplex PCR reads, yielding one entry per CDR3 protein. The data show a few hundred thousand distinct CDR3 sequences, 20% to 25% seen once. Time point of the sample: persistent/refractory GD, antithyroid drugs over 5 years with positive TRAb. TCR sequences were obtained from RNA taken from PBMCs. Study-wide findings and caveats: Possibly, accuracy suffered from the small sample size. TCR diversity in persistent Graves' patients was below that of newly diagnosed ones.

Trimming pared 0 bases from V and 7 bases from J, leaving 18 bases between. The CDR3 is 15 amino acids. Germline V lookup: CDR1 DFQATT, CDR2 SNEGSKA (reference sequence). The clonotype originates from a female donor with Graves disease. The chain carries TRBV20-1 and TRBJ1-1, with D hard to call. Sequenced material: peripheral blood mononuclear cells (PBMCs), taken when the disease was refractory, from a patient treated with antithyroid drugs. The CDR3 sequence is CSARDPGLDGSEAFF. The CDR3 nucleotides are TGCAGTGCTAGAGATCCCGGGCTCGATGGGAGTGAAGCTTTCTTT.